This entry is about one T cell receptor beta chain. A sample-barcoded 5' primer and a J-beta primer mix were used in a second PCR of about 6 to 12 cycles. TCRdb used MiXCR to reprocess the 5' RACE reads, holding one entry per CDR3 protein. Of about 830,000 distinct CDR3 sequences detected, roughly 60% appear once; the ten largest clones hold approximately 20%. The data belong to a study of blood T cells in healthy people across ages. From germline, CDR1 is LGHNA and CDR2 YNFKEQ. The CDR3 loop spans 16 amino acids. With 0 bases clipped from V and 6 bases from J, the junction kept 7 bases outside the gene matches.

Material for sequencing was blood. V and J are TRBV4-2 and TRBJ2-3; TRBD2 aligns across 9 bases. The receptor was isolated from a man aged 25 to 40 in good health. The CDR3 loop is CASSQEREGVTDTQYF. The CDR3 nucleotides read TGTGCCAGCAGCCAAGAGCGGGAGGGGGTTACCGATACGCAGTATTTT.